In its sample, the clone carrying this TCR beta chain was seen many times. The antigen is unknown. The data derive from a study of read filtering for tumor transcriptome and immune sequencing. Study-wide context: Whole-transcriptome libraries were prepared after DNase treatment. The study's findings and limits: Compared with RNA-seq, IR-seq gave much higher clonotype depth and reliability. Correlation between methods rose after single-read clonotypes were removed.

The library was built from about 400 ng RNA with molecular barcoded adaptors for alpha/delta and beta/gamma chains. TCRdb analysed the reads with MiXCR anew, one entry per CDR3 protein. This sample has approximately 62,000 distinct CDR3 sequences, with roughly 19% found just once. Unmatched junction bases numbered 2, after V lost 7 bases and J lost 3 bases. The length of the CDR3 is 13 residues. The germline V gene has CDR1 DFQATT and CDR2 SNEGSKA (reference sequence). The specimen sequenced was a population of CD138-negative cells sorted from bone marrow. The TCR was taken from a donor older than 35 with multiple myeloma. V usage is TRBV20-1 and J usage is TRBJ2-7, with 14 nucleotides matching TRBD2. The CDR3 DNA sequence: TGCAGTGTTGGGACTAGCGGGAGCTACGAGCAGTACTTC. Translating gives CSVGTSGSYEQYF.